This T cell receptor beta chain was sequenced during a study of control samples from healthy donors and cancer patients. Using immunoSEQ multiplex PCR, the repertoire was profiled, and TCRdb retains in-frame clones only, with some absent. The sample has 150,000 to 200,000 clones, 91% seen once. This CDR3 has 13 amino acids. Deletions cut 2 bases from V and 5 bases from J, with 9 bases between. The germline V gene encodes CDR1 KGHSH and CDR2 LQKENI. The V gene is TRBV18, the J gene TRBJ1-2; no reliable D call. The TCR comes from a woman in her 30s in good health. Sample: blood. The CDR3 bases are TGTGCCAGCTCACCATCAGGTACTTATGGCTACACCTTC. Amino acids: CASSPSGTYGYTF. Complete variable domain (other parts from reference TRBV18 and TRBJ1-2): NAGVMQNPRHLVRRRGQEARLRCSPMKGHSHVYWYRQLPEEGLKFMVYLQKENIIDESGMPKERFSAEFPKEGPSILRIQQVVRGDSAAYFCASSPSGTYGYTFGSGTRLTVV.